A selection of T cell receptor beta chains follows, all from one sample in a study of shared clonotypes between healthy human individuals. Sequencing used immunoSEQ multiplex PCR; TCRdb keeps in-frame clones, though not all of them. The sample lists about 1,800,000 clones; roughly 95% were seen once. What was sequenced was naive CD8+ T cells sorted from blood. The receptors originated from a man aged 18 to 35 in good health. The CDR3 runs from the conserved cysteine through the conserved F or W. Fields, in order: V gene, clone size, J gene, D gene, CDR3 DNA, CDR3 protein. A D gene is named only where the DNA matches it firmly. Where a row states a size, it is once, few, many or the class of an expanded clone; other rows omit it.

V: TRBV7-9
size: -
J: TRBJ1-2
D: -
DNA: TGTGCCAGCTCCATAGGGGCGGTCGACACCTTC
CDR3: CASSIGAVDTF

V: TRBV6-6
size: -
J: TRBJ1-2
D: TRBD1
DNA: TGTGCCAGCAGTGCCAGGGTGGAAGGGGGCGGCTACACCTTC
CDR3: CASSARVEGGGYTF

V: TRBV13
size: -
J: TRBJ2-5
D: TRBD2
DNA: TGTGCCAGCAGCCCGAGCGGGAGTCCCGCAGAGACCCAGTACTTC
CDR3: CASSPSGSPAETQYF

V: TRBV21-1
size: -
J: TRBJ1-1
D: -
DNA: TGTGCCAGCCCAAATAGGGGGCGGACTGAAGCTTTCTTT
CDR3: CASPNRGRTEAFF

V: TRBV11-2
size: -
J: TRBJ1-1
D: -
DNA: TGTGCCAGCAGCGGGGGGCGCACTGAAGCTTTCTTT
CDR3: CASSGGRTEAFF

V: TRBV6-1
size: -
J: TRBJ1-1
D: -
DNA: TGTGCCAGCAGATTATTAGGGGGCACTGAAGCTTTCTTT
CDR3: CASRLLGGTEAFF

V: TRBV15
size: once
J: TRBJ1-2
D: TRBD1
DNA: TGTGCCACCAGCGTGCCGGGACAGGACCCTAACTATGGCTACACCTTC
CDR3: CATSVPGQDPNYGYTF

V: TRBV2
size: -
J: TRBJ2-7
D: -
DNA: TGTGCCAGCCCGGGGGCAGGGGCTGGAAGCTCCTACGAGCAGTACTTC
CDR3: CASPGAGAGSSYEQYF

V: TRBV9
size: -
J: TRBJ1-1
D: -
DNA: TGTGCCAGCAGCGTCGGCCAGACTGAAGCTTTCTTT
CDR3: CASSVGQTEAFF

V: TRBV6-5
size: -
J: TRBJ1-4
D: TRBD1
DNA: TGTGCCAGCAGTTCTAGCTCAGGGGGAGCTAGTGAAAAACTGTTTTTT
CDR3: CASSSSSGGASEKLFF

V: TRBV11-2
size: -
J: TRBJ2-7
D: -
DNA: TGTGCCAGCAGCTTAATGTTCAACGAGCAGTACTTC
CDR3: CASSLMFNEQYF

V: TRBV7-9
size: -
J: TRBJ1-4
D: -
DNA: TGTGCCAGCAGCCAACGGGGGGCACAGGAAAAACTGTTTTTT
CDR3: CASSQRGAQEKLFF

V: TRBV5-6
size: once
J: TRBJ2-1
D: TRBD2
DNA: TGTGCCAGCAGCTTGGGGGGCGGGAGTAGGGATGAGCAGTTCTTC
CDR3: CASSLGGGSRDEQFF

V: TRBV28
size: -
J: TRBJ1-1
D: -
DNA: TGTGCCAGCAGTTTACAGCAGGCCACTGAAGCTTTCTTT
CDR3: CASSLQQATEAFF

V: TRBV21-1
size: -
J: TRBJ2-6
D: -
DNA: TGTGCCAGCAGCAAAAGACTAGCGGGAGGGCTTGGGGCCAACGTCCTGACTTTC
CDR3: CASSKRLAGGLGANVLTF

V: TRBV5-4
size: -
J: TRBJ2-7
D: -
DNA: TGTGCCAGCAGCCCGGATAGGGGTAACTACGAGCAGTACTTC
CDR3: CASSPDRGNYEQYF

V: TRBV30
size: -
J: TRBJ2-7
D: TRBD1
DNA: TGTGCCTGGAGAGCACAGACAGGGGCTGGGTACGAGCAGTACTTC
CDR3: CAWRAQTGAGYEQYF

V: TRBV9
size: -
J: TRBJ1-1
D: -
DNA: TGTGCCAGCAGCCCCTCGGGTGGGGGCGAAGAAGCTTTCTTT
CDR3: CASSPSGGGEEAFF

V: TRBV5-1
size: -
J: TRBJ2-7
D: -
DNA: TGCGCCAGCAGCTCCTCCGGGGCGACGAGCTCCTACGAGCAGTACTTC
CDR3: CASSSSGATSSYEQYF

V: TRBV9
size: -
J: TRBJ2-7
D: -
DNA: TGTGCCAGCAGCGTAGGTGGACAGAAAGGCTACGAGCAGTACTTC
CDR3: CASSVGGQKGYEQYF

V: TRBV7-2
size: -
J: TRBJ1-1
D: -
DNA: TGTGCCAGCAGCTGGACGAACACTGAAGCTTTCTTT
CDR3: CASSWTNTEAFF

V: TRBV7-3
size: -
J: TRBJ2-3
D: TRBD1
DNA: TGTGCCAGCAGCTCAACAGGGGTTGATACGCAGTATTTT
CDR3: CASSSTGVDTQYF

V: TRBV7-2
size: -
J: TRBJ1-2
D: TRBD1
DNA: TGTGCCAGCAGCTCCCTGACAGGGACTGTTGGCTACACCTTC
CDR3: CASSSLTGTVGYTF

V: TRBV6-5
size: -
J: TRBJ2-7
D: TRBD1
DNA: TGTGCCAGCAGTGCCGGGACAGGGAAACCCTACGAGCAGTACTTC
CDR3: CASSAGTGKPYEQYF

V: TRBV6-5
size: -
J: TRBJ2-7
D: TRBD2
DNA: TGTGCCAGCAGTTACGCGGCGGGAGCCGGCGAGCAGTACTTC
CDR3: CASSYAAGAGEQYF

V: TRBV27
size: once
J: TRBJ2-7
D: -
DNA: TGTGCCAGCAGTTTCTCCGCCGGGGAAAGCTCCTACGAGCAGTACTTC
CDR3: CASSFSAGESSYEQYF

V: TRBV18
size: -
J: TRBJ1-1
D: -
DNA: TGTGCCAGCTCACCAACGACAGGCCTTGCGGGTACTGAAGCTTTCTTT
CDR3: CASSPTTGLAGTEAFF

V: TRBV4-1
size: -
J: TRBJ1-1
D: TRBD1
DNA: TGCGCCAGCAGCCAAAGACAGGGGATGAACACTGAAGCTTTCTTT
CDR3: CASSQRQGMNTEAFF

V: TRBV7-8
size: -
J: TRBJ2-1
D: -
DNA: TGTGCCAGCAGCACCCCTTTAGCGTCCTCCTACAATGAGCAGTTCTTC
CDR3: CASSTPLASSYNEQFF

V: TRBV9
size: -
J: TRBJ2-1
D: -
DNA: TGTGCCAGCAGCGTAGTTGAGGGGCCCTACAATGAGCAGTTCTTC
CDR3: CASSVVEGPYNEQFF

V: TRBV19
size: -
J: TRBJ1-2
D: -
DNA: TGTGCCAGTAGCCCCAGCGCCAGGACCCGTTATGGCTACACCTTC
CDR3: CASSPSARTRYGYTF

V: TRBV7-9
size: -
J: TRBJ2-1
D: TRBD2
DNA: TGTGCCAGCAGCTTAGTGAGCGGGAGAAAGAGTGAGCAGTTCTTC
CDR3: CASSLVSGRKSEQFF

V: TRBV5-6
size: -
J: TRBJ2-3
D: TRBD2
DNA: TGTGCCAGCAGCTTGCAGCTAGCGGGGGGGACTAGCACAGATACGCAGTATTTT
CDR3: CASSLQLAGGTSTDTQYF

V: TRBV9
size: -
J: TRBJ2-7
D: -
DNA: TGTGCCAGCAGCACGTTCCCCTACCCCAGGTGCGCCTACGAGCAGTACTTC
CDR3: CASSTFPYPRCAYEQYF

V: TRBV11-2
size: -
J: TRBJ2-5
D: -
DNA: TGTGCCAGCAGCTTAGTAGGGTACCAAGAGACCCAGTACTTC
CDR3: CASSLVGYQETQYF

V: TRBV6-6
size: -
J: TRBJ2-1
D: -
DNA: TGTGCCAGCACTCCGGGCAATGAGCAGTTCTTC
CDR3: CASTPGNEQFF

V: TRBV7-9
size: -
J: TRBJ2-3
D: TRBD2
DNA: TGTGCCAGCAGCCACCAAGGACTAGATCCAGATACGCAGTATTTT
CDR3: CASSHQGLDPDTQYF

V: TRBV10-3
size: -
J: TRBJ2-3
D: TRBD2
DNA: TGTGCCATCAGTCCTAGCGGGGGGGCCTATGATACGCAGTATTTT
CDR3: CAISPSGGAYDTQYF

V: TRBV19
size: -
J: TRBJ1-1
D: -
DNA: TGTGCCAGTAGTATGGTAACTGAGAACACTGAAGCTTTCTTT
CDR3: CASSMVTENTEAFF

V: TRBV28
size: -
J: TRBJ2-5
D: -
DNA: TGTGCCAGCAGTTTTGGATCCTTCCAAGAGACCCAGTACTTC
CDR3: CASSFGSFQETQYF

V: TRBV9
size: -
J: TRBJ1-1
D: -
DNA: TGTGCCAGCAGCGCCTTGGTGCCTGAAGCTTTCTTT
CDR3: CASSALVPEAFF

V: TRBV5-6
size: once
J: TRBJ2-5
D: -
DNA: TGTGCCAGCAGCTTTGGAGCGGCACAGCAGTACTTC
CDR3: CASSFGAAQQYF

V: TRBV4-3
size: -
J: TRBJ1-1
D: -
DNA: TGCGCCAGCAGCCAAGGGACACCCGCCAACACTGAAGCTTTCTTT
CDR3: CASSQGTPANTEAFF

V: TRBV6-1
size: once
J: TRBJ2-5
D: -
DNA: TGTGCCAGCAGTGAGTACGGTCAGGGGCTCGAGACCCAGTACTTC
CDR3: CASSEYGQGLETQYF

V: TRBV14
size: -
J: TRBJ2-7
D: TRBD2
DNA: TGTGCCAGCAGCCAAGAAGCGGGAGCGGGTGACGAGCAGTACTTC
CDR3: CASSQEAGAGDEQYF

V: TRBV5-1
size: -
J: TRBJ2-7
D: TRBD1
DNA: TGCGCCAGCAGTCTTTCTGGACAGGGGATCTCCTACGAGCAGTACTTC
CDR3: CASSLSGQGISYEQYF

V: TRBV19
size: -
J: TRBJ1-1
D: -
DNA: TGTGCCAGTAGTCCCGGGCAGACTGAAGCTTTCTTT
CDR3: CASSPGQTEAFF

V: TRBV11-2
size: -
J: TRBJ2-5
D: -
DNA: TGTGCCACGGCTGCAGGGGCGACGTACCAAGAGACCCAGTACTTC
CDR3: CATAAGATYQETQYF

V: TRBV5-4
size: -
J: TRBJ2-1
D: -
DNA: TGTGCCAGCAGCTTGCTGGGCGGGGTATTGAATGAGCAGTTCTTC
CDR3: CASSLLGGVLNEQFF